The TCR beta chain described here comes from a study of resident and recirculating memory T cells in vitiligo. CDR3 length: 16 residues. Germline lookup yields CDR1 SGHTA and CDR2 FQGNSA. V lost 2 bases and J lost 5; bases outside the gene matches: 3. Repertoires were generated with immunoSEQ multiplex PCR, while TCRdb's copy carries only in-frame clones and drops some. The repertoire holds 40,000 to 50,000 clones, with about 90% as singletons. Sequencing was carried out using blood. The chain recombines TRBV7-2 with TRBJ2-1; TRBD2 matches at 13 bases. The source is a male donor with vitiligo. Here the CDR3 reads CASSLKLAGGHNEQFF. In DNA form, the CDR3 reads TGTGCCAGCAGCTTAAAACTAGCGGGGGGGCACAATGAGCAGTTCTTC.